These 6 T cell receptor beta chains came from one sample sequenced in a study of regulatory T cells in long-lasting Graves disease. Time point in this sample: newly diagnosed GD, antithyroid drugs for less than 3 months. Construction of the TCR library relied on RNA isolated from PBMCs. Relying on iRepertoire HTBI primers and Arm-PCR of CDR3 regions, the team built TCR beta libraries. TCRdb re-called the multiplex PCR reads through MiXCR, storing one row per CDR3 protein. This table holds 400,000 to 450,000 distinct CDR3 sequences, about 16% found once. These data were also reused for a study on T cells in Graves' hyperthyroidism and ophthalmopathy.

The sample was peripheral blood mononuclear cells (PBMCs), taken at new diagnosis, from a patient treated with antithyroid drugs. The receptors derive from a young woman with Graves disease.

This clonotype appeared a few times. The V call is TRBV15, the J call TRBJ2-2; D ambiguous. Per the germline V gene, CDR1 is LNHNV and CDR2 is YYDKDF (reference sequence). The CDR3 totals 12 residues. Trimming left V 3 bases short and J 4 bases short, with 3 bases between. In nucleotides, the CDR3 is TGTGCCACCAGCAGTTTCACCGGGGAGCTGTTTTTT. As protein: CATSSFTGELFF.

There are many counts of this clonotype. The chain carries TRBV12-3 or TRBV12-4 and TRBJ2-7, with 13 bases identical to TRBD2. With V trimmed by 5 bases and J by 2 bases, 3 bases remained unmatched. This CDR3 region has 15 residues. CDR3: CASSKLAGGTYEQYF. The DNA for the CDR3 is TGTGCCAGCAGTAAACTAGCGGGAGGGACCTACGAGCAGTACTTC.

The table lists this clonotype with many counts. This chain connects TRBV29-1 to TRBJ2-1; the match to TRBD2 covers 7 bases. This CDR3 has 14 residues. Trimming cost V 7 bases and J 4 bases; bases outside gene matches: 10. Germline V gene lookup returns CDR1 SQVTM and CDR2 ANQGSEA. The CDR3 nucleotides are TGCAGCGCCCTTCTAGCGGATCGTTACAATGAGCAGTTCTTC. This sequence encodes CSALLADRYNEQFF.

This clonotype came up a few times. CDR3 sequence reads: CASSLARTGPSGNTIYF. The CDR3 DNA reads as TGCGCCAGCAGCCTAGCGAGGACAGGGCCCTCTGGAAACACCATATATTTT. This rearrangement joins TRBV4-3 to TRBJ1-3; 8 bases line up with TRBD1. The CDR3 runs 17 residues. The germline CDR1 and CDR2 sequences are LGHNA and YSLEER. V trimming: 4 bases; J trimming: 0 bases; junction bases outside the gene matches: 8.

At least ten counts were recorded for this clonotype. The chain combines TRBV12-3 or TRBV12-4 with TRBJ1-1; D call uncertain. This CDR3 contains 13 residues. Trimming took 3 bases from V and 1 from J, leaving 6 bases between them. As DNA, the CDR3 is TGTGCCAGCAGTTTTAACGGGAACACTGAAGCTTTCTTT. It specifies CASSFNGNTEAFF.

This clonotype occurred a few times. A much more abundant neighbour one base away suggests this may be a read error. In DNA, the CDR3 is TGTGCCAGCAGCCTCCTCCCAGCGGGAGAAAAGTACGAGCAGTACTTC. Protein: CASSLLPAGEKYEQYF. The chain links TRBV11-2 to TRBJ2-7; 8 bases match TRBD2. This CDR3 comprises 16 residues. J gave up 4 bases and V 5 bases, and 13 bases lay outside the gene matches. Per the germline V gene, CDR1 is SGHAT and CDR2 is FQNNGV.